This T cell receptor (beta chain) derives from a study of blood T cell repertoires in COVID-19. Across the whole study: Acute and convalescent COVID-19 samples came from the United States, Italy and Spain.

Germline V gene sequence: CDR1 MNHEY, CDR2 SMNVEV (reference sequence). Trimming took off 3 bases at V and 2 bases at J, with 14 bases between the two ends. CDR3 size: 16 residues. Using immunoSEQ multiplex PCR, the repertoire was profiled, and TCRdb retains in-frame clones only, with some absent. Altogether 200,000 to 250,000 clones are present, 80% to 90% being singletons, with the ten largest covering roughly 3.7%. The chain is built from TRBV27 and TRBJ1-5; the D is unclear. The clonotype comes from a woman younger than 30 in a cohort exposed to, infected with or recovered from COVID-19 (not recorded which). Sequenced input: PBMCs or T cells enriched from blood (not recorded which). The CDR3 nucleotides are TGTGCCAGCAGTTTGAGTATAGGGAGAGGCAATCAGCCCCAGCATTTT. This sequence encodes CASSLSIGRGNQPQHF.